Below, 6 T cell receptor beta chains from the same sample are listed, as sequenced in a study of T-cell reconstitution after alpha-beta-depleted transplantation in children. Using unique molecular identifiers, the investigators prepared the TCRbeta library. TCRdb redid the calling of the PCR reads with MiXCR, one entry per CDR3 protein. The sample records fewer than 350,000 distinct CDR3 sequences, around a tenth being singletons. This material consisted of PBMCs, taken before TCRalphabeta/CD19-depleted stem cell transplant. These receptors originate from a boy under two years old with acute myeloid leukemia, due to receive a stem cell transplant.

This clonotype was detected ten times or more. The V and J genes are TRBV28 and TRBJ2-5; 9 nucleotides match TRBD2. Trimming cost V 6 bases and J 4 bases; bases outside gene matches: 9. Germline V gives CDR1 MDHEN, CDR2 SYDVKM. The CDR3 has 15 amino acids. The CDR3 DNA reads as TGTGCCAGCAGGCGGGCGGGAGGGCCGTTAGAGACCCAGTACTTC. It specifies CASRRAGGPLETQYF.

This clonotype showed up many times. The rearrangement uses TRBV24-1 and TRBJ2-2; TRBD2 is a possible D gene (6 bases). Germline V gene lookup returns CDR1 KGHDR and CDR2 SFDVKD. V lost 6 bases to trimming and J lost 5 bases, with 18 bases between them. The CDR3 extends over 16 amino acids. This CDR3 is CATSRSSRETTGELFF. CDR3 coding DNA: TGTGCCACCAGTCGGTCTAGCCGGGAGACGACCGGGGAGCTGTTTTTT.

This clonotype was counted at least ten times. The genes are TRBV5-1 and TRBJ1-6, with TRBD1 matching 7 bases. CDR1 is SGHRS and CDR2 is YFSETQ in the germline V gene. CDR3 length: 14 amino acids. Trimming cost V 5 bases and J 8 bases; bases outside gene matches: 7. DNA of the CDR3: TGCGCCAGCAGTTGGACAGGAAAGGATTCACCCCTCCACTTT. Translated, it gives CASSWTGKDSPLHF. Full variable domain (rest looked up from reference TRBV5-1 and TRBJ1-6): KAGVTQTPRYLIKTRGQQVTLSCSPISGHRSVSWYQQTPGQGLQFLFEYFSETQRNKGNFPGRFSGRQFSNSRSEMNVSTLELGDSALYLCASSWTGKDSPLHFGNGTRLTVT.

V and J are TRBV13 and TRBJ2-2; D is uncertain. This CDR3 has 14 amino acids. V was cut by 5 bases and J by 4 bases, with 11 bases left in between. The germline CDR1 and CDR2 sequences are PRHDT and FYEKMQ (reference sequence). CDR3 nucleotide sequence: TGTGCCAGCAGCCAGACCCGCTTCACCGGGGAGCTGTTTTTT. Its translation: CASSQTRFTGELFF.

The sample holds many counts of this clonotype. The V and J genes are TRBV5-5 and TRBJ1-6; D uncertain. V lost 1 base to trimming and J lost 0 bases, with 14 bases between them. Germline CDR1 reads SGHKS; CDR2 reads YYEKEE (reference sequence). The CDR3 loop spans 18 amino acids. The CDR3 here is CASSLRWQPFSYNSPLHF. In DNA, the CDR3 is TGTGCCAGCAGCTTGAGGTGGCAGCCATTCTCCTATAATTCACCCCTCCACTTT.

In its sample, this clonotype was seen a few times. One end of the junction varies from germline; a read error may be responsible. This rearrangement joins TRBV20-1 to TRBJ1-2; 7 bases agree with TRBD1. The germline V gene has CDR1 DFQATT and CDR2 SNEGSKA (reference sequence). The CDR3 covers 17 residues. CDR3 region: CCAPDRKGKEANYGYTF. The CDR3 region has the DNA TGCTGTGCTCCGGACAGGAAAGGGAAGGAAGCTAACTATGGCTACACCTTC.